Shown below are 13 T cell receptor beta chains from a single sample sequenced in a study of T cell responses to AZD1222 COVID-19 vaccine. Sequencing used immunoSEQ multiplex PCR; TCRdb keeps in-frame clones, though not all of them. The data contain about 160,000 clones, roughly 94% of them singletons. Sequenced here: peripheral blood, sampled 28 days after the second AZD1222 dose. These receptors all come from an adult who received the AZD1222 COVID-19 vaccine.

In its sample, this clone was seen once. The V gene is TRBV7-9, the J gene TRBJ1-1, with 9 positions matching TRBD1. Germline V lookup: CDR1 SEHNR, CDR2 FQNEAQ (reference sequence). CDR3 length: 19 residues. V shed 2 bases, J shed 2 bases, and the junction held 15 bases outside the gene matches. The DNA of the CDR3 is TGTGCCAGCAGCTTACCCCTCCGGACAGGGGCAGCTGCCAACACTGAAGCTTTCTTT. Amino acid sequence: CASSLPLRTGAAANTEAFF.

This chain's CDR3 is CASLRLETGELFF. The CDR3 DNA is TGTGCCAGCCTCCGACTGGAGACCGGGGAGCTGTTTTTT. This rearrangement joins TRBV28 to TRBJ2-2, with D unclear. V was shortened by 8 bases and J by 5 bases, with 12 bases between the two germline ends. Germline values: CDR1 MDHEN, CDR2 SYDVKM. The CDR3 spans 13 residues.

This clone was observed a few times. CDR3 in amino acids: CASRGQGPTPNTEAFF. CDR3 bases: TGTGCCAGCAGGGGACAGGGGCCCACGCCCAACACTGAAGCTTTCTTT. The chain carries TRBV2 and TRBJ1-1; 10 bases map to TRBD1. The CDR3 covers 16 residues. CDR1 and CDR2 from the germline V gene are SNHLY and FYNNEI. J lost 2 bases, V lost 6 bases, and 9 bases had no gene match.

The chain couples TRBV2 to TRBJ1-4; unclear D gene. Per germline, CDR1 SNHLY and CDR2 FYNNEI. Trimming took 7 bases from V and 8 from J, leaving 17 bases between them. The CDR3 sequence is 14 residues long. CDR3 nucleotides: TGTGCCAGCAACTTAGGCAGAGTGGGCGAAAAACTGTTTTTT. Encoded protein: CASNLGRVGEKLFF.

J is TRBJ1-2 and V is TRBV30; TRBD1 is a possible D gene (6 bases). The V and J ends lost 0 bases and 2 bases respectively, with 7 bases between them. In germline, CDR1 is GTSNPN, CDR2 SVGIG (reference sequence). CDR3 length equals 13 residues. DNA for the CDR3: TGTGCCTGGAGTGTTGGACAGAACTATGGCTACACCTTC. The encoded protein is CAWSVGQNYGYTF.

This rearrangement joins TRBV9 to TRBJ2-1; 8 bases match TRBD1. The germline V gene encodes CDR1 SGDLS and CDR2 YYNGEE. This CDR3 is built from 16 residues. Trimming removed 3 bases from V and 3 bases from J; junction bases left unmatched: 8. The CDR3 reads CASSANAGTGYNEQFF. The CDR3 DNA is TGTGCCAGCAGCGCTAACGCCGGGACAGGCTACAATGAGCAGTTCTTC.

This clone was seen only a few times. The CDR3 DNA reads TGTGCCAGCAGCTGGACTAGCGGGAGAGGCGGGGAGCTGTTTTTT. Protein sequence: CASSWTSGRGGELFF. The chain combines TRBV7-9 with TRBJ2-2; 13 bases align to TRBD2. Germline CDR1 SEHNR, CDR2 FQNEAQ (reference sequence). V shed 4 bases, J shed 7 bases, and the junction held 3 bases outside the gene matches. This CDR3 region has 15 residues.

The chain uses TRBV7-9 and TRBJ2-7, with TRBD2 matching over 9 bases. J lost 3 bases, V lost 5 bases, and 5 bases had no gene match. The CDR3 covers 14 residues. The germline V gene encodes CDR1 SEHNR and CDR2 FQNEAQ (reference sequence). In DNA form, the CDR3 reads TGTGCCAGCAGCGGCTCGACTAGCGGCTACGAGCAGTACTTC. It translates to CASSGSTSGYEQYF.

The gene calls are TRBV6-5 and TRBJ2-1; D not certain. Germline assignment: CDR1 MNHEY and CDR2 SVGAGI. Trimming cost V 8 bases and J 9 bases, with 14 bases left between them. The CDR3 is 12 amino acids. This chain's CDR3 is CASLYGIVEQFF. CDR3 nucleotides: TGTGCCAGCCTTTATGGGATCGTTGAGCAGTTCTTC.

The chain joins TRBV7-9 to TRBJ2-1, with D unresolved. Looked up from germline, CDR1 is SEHNR and CDR2 is FQNEAQ (reference sequence). V dropped 5 bases and J dropped 5 bases, with 4 bases sitting between them. The CDR3 sequence is 11 residues long. The CDR3 loop is CASSLNNEQFF. CDR3 nucleotide sequence: TGTGCCAGCAGCCTCAACAATGAGCAGTTCTTC.

This chain joins TRBV18 and TRBJ2-7; a weak D match, TRBD2 (7 bases). Germline V gene lookup returns CDR1 KGHSH and CDR2 LQKENI. Trimming pared 2 bases from V and 5 bases from J, leaving 16 bases between. The CDR3 has 15 amino acids. CDR3 DNA sequence: TGTGCCAGCTCACCATCGGGGGGCGTCCCCAACGAGCAGTACTTC. It specifies CASSPSGGVPNEQYF.

The gene calls are TRBV28 and TRBJ1-5, with a weak D call TRBD1 (5 bases). Per germline, CDR1 MDHEN and CDR2 SYDVKM. The germline V and J ends were trimmed by 6 bases and 7 bases, with 13 bases remaining between them. This CDR3 has 13 amino acids. CDR3 coding DNA: TGTGCCAGCAGGGGGACGGCCAGCCAGCCCCAGCATTTT. This translates into CASRGTASQPQHF.

The rearrangement uses TRBV9 and TRBJ2-7; 11 bases align to TRBD2. The V gene end was trimmed by 2 bases and the J gene end by 1 base; junction bases not matched to a gene: 2. The germline gives CDR1 SGDLS, CDR2 YYNGEE. The CDR3 is 15 residues long. The CDR3, as DNA: TGTGCCAGCAGCGTTGCTAGCGGGAGGTCCTACGAGCAGTACTTC. As protein: CASSVASGRSYEQYF.